This entry concerns a single T cell receptor beta chain. Its target is not known. Unique molecular identifiers were affixed to single, distinct cDNA molecules. TCRdb reprocessed the 5' RACE reads via MiXCR and lists one record per CDR3 protein. The table shows over 45,000 distinct CDR3 sequences, with approximately 16% occurring only once. The CDR3 has 14 residues. CDR1 and CDR2 from the germline V gene are SGHTA and FQGNSA. V shed 5 bases and J 2 bases; nucleotides not matched to a gene: 2. This record belongs to a study of early T cells in non-severe SARS-CoV-2 infection. Study observations and caveats: The matching step, a VDJdb search, favored anti-spike CD8 responses and missed private and CD4 specificities.

This clonotype originated in an adult who was a healthcare worker with PCR-confirmed SARS-CoV-2 infection or an uninfected control (not recorded which). Sequenced material: whole blood, taken at baseline. J is TRBJ2-7 and V is TRBV7-2, with TRBD2 identical over 11 bases. The CDR3 nucleotides are TGTGCCAGCAGCCGGACTAGCGGGCCCTACGAGCAGTACTTC. It encodes CASSRTSGPYEQYF.